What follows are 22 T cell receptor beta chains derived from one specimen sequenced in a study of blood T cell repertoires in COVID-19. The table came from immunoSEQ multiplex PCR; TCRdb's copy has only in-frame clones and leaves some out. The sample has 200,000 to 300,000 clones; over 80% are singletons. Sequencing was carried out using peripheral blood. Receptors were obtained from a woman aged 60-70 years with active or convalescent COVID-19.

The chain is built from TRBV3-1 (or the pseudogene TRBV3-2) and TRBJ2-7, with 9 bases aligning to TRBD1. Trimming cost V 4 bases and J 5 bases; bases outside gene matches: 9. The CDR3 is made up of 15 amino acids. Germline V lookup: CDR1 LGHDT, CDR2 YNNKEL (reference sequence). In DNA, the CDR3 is TGTGCCAGCAGCCTCTTACCCCGGGACAGGGACGAGCAGTACTTC. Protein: CASSLLPRDRDEQYF.

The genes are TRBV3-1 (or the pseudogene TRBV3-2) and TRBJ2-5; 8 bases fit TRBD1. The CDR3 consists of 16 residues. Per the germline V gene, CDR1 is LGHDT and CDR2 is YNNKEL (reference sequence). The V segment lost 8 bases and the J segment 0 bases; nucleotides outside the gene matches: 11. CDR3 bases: TGTGCCAGCGGTACGACCGGGACAGGATACCAAGAGACCCAGTACTTC. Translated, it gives CASGTTGTGYQETQYF.

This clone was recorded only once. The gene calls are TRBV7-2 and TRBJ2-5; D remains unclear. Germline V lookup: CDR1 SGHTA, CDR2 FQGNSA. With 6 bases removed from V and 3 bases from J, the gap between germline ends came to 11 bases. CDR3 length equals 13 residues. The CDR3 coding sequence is TGTGCCAGCAGTAATCCGGCGGAAGAGACCCAGTACTTC. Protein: CASSNPAEETQYF.

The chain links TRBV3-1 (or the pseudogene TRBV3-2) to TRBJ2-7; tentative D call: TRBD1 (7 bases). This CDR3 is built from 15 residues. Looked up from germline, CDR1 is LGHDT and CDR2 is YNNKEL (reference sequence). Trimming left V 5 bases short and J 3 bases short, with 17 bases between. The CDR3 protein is CASSALRGDSYEQYF. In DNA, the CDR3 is TGTGCCAGCAGCGCACTCAGGGGGGACAGCTACGAGCAGTACTTC.

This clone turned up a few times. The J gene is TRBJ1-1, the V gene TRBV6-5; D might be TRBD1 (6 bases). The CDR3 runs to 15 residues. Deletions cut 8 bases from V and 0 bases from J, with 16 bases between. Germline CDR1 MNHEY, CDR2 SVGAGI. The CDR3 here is CASPRGRALNTEAFF. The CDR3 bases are TGTGCCAGCCCGAGGGGGAGGGCTCTGAACACTGAAGCTTTCTTT.

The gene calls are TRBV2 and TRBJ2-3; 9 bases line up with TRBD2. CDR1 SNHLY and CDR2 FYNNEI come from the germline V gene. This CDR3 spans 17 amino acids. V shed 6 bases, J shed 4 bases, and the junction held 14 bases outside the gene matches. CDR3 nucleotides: TGTGCCAGCAGGGATCTATACCTAGCGGGGAACCCAGATACGCAGTATTTT. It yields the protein CASRDLYLAGNPDTQYF.

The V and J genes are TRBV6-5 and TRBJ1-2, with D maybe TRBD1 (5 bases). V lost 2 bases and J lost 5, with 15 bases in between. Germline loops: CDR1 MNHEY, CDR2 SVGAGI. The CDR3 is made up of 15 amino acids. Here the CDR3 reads CASSYTAGGRYGYTF. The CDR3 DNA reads TGTGCCAGCAGTTACACCGCGGGGGGTCGGTATGGCTACACCTTC.

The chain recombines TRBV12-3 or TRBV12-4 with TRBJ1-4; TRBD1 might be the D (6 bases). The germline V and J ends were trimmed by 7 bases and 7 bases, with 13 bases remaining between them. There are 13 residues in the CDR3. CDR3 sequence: CASTDRDTEKLFF. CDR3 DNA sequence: TGTGCCAGCACCGACCGGGACACTGAAAAACTGTTTTTT.

The CDR3: CASRTTGLSGNSPLHF. The CDR3, as DNA: TGTGCCAGTAGGACGACAGGGTTATCGGGTAATTCACCCCTCCACTTT. V and J are TRBV19 and TRBJ1-6; TRBD1 aligns across 7 bases. V lost 6 bases to trimming and J lost 6 bases; unmatched junction nucleotides: 11. Per germline, CDR1 LNHDA and CDR2 SQIVND (reference sequence). The CDR3 consists of 16 residues.

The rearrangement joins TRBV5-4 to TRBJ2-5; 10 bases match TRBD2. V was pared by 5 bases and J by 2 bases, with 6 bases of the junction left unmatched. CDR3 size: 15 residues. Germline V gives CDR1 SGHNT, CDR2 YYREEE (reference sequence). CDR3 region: CASRPGLAKQETQYF. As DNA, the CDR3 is TGTGCCAGCAGACCGGGACTAGCGAAACAAGAGACCCAGTACTTC.

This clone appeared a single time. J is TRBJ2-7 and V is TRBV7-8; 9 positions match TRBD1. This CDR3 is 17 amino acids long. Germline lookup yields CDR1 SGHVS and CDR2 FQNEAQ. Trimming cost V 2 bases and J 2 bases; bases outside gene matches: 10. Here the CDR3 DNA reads TGTGCCAGCAGCTTATCGTCCGGGACAGGGAATCCCTACGAGCAGTACTTC. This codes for CASSLSSGTGNPYEQYF.

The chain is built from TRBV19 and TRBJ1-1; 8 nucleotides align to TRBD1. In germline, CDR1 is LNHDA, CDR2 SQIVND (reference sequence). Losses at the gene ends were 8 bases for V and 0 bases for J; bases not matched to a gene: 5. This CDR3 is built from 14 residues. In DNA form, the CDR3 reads TGTGCCAGTGGCAGGGGGCTGATGAACACTGAAGCTTTCTTT. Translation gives CASGRGLMNTEAFF. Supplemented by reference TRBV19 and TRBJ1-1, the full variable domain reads DGGITQSPKYLFRKEGQNVTLSCEQNLNHDAMYWYRQDPGQGLRLIYYSQIVNDFQKGDIAEGYSVSREKKESFPLTVTSAQKNPTAFYLCASGRGLMNTEAFFGQGTRLTVV.

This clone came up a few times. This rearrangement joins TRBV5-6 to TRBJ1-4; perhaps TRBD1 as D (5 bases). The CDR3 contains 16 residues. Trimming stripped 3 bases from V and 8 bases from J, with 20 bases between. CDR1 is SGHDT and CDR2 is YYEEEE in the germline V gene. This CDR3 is CASSSSTGGVWEKLFF. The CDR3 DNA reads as TGTGCCAGCAGCTCGTCAACAGGTGGAGTATGGGAAAAACTGTTTTTT.

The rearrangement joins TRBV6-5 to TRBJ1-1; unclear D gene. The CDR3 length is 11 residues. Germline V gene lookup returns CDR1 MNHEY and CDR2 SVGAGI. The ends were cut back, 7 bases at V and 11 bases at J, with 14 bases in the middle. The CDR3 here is CASKEAGRAFF. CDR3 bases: TGTGCCAGCAAGGAGGCGGGGAGGGCTTTCTTT.

Written as DNA, the CDR3 is TGTGCCAGTAGTATTGGCGGAGGACAGGGTTCGGGGGCCAACGTCCTGACTTTC. Protein: CASSIGGGQGSGANVLTF. V usage is TRBV19 and J usage is TRBJ2-6, with 8 positions matching TRBD1. Trimming at V came to 3 bases and at J to 4 bases, leaving 11 bases not matched to a gene. The V gene's germline CDR1 is LNHDA and CDR2 SQIVND (reference sequence). CDR3 length: 18 amino acids.

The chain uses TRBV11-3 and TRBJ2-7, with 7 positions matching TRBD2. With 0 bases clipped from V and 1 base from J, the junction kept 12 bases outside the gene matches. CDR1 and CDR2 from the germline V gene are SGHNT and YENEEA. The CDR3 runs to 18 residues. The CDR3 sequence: CASSLEGLGLGVSYEQYF. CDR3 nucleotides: TGTGCCAGCAGCTTAGAGGGCCTCGGACTAGGCGTATCCTACGAGCAGTACTTC.

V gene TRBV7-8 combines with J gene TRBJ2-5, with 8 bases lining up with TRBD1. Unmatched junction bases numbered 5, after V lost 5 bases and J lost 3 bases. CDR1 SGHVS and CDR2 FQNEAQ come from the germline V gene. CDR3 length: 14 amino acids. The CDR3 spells CASSETGVEETQYF. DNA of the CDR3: TGTGCCAGCAGCGAGACAGGGGTAGAAGAGACCCAGTACTTC.

CDR3 nucleotides: TGTGCCAGCAGCTTATGGGGGACTAGCGGGACCTCCTCCTACAATGAGCAGTTCTTC. Its translation: CASSLWGTSGTSSYNEQFF. This chain uses TRBV7-3 with TRBJ2-1, with 13 bases that match TRBD2. J gave up 0 bases and V 2 bases, and 7 bases lay outside the gene matches. Germline V gene data show CDR1 as SGHTA and CDR2 as FQGTGA. The CDR3 covers 19 residues.

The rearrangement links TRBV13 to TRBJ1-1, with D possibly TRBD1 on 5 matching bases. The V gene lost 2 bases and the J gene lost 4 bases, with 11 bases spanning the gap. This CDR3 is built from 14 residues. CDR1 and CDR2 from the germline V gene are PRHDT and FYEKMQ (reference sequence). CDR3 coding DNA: TGTGCCAGCAGCTTACCCCAGGGTGGCACTGAAGCTTTCTTT. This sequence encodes CASSLPQGGTEAFF.

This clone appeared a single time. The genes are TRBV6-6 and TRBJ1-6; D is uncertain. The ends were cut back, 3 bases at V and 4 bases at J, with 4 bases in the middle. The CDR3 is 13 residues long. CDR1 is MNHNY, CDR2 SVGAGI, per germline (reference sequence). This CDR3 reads CASSYAYNSPLHF. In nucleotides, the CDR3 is TGTGCCAGCAGTTATGCGTATAATTCACCCCTCCACTTT.

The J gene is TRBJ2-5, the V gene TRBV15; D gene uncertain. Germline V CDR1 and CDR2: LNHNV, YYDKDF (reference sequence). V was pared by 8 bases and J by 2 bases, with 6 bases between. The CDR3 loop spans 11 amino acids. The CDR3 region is CATRGQETQYF. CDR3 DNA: TGTGCCACCCGCGGACAAGAGACCCAGTACTTC. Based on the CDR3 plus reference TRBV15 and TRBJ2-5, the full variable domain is DAMVIQNPRYQVTQFGKPVTLSCSQTLNHNVMYWYQQKSSQAPKLLFHYYDKDFNNEADTPDNFQSRRPNTSFCFLDIRSPGLGDTAMYLCATRGQETQYFGPGTRLLVL.

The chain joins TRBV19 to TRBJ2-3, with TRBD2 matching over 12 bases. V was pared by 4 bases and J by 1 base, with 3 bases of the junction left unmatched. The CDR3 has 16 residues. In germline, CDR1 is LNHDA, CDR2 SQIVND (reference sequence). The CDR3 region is CASSTGLAGGTDTQYF. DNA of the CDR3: TGTGCCAGTAGTACGGGACTAGCGGGCGGCACAGATACGCAGTATTTT.